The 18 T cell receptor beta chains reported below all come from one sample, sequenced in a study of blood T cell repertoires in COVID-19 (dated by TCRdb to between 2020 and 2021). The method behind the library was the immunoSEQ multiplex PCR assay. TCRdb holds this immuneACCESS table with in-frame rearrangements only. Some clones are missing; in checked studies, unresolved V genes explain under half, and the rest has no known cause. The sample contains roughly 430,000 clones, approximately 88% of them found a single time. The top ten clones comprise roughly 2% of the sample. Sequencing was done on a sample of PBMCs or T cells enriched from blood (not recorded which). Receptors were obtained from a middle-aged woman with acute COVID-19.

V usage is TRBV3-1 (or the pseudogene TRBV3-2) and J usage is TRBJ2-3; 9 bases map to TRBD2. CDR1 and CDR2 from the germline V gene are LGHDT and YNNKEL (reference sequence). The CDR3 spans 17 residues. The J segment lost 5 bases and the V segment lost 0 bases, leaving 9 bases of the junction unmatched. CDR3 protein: CASSQDPVLAGRDTQYF. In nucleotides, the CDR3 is TGTGCCAGCAGCCAAGACCCCGTTCTAGCGGGGCGAGATACGCAGTATTTT.

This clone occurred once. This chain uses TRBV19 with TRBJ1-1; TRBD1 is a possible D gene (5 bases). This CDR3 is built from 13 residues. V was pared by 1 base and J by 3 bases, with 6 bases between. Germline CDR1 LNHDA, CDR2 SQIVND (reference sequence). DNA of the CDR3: TGTGCCAGTAGTATAGGGGGGGACACTGAAGCTTTCTTT. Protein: CASSIGGDTEAFF. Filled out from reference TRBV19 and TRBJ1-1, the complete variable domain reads DGGITQSPKYLFRKEGQNVTLSCEQNLNHDAMYWYRQDPGQGLRLIYYSQIVNDFQKGDIAEGYSVSREKKESFPLTVTSAQKNPTAFYLCASSIGGDTEAFFGQGTRLTVV.

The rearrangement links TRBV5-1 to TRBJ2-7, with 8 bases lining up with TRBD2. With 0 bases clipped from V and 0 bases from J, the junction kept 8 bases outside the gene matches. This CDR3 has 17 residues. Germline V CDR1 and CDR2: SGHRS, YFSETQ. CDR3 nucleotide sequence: TGCGCCAGCAGCTTGGCTCTTAGCGGGGACCGCTCCTACGAGCAGTACTTC. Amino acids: CASSLALSGDRSYEQYF.

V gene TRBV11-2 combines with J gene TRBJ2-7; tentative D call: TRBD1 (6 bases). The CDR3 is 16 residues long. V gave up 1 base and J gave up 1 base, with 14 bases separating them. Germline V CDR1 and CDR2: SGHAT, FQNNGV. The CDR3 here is CASSLGYRTESYEQYF. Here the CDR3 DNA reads TGTGCCAGCAGCTTAGGCTACCGGACAGAATCCTACGAGCAGTACTTC.

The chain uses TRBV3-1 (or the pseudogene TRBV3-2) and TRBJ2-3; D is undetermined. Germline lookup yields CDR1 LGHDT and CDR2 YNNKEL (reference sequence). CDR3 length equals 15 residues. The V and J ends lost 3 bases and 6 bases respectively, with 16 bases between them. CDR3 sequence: CASSQQVVNTDTQYF. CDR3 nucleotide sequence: TGTGCCAGCAGCCAGCAGGTAGTTAATACGGATACGCAGTATTTT.

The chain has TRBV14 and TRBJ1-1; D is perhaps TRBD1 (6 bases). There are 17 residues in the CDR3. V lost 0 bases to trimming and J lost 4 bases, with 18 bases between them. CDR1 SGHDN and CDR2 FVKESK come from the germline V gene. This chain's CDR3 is CASSQEGAMRGFTEAFF. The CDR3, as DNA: TGTGCCAGCAGCCAAGAGGGGGCAATGAGAGGTTTCACTGAAGCTTTCTTT.

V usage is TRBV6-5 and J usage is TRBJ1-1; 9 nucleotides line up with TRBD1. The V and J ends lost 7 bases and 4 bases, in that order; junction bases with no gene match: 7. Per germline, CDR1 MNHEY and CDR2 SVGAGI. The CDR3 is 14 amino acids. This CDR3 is CASTGTGRSTEAFF. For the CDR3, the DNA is TGTGCCAGCACCGGGACAGGGAGGTCCACTGAAGCTTTCTTT.

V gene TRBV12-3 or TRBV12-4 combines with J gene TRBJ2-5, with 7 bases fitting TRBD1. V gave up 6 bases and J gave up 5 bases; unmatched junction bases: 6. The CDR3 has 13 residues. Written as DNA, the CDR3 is TGTGCCAGCAGCCCCGGGACAGATGAGACCCAGTACTTC. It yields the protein CASSPGTDETQYF.

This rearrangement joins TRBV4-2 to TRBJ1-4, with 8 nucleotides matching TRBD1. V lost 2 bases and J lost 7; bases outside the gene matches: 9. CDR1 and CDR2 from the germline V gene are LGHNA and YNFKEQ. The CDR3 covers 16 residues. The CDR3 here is CASSQTGTGGSEKLFF. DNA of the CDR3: TGTGCCAGCAGCCAAACCGGGACAGGCGGTAGTGAAAAACTGTTTTTT.

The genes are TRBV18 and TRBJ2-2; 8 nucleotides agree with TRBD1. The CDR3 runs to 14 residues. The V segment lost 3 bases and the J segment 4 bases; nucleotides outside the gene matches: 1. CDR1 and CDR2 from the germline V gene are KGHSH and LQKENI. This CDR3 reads CASSPDRGTGELFF. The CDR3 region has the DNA TGTGCCAGCTCACCTGACAGGGGCACCGGGGAGCTGTTTTTT.

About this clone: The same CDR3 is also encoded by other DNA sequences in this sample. The CDR3 DNA is TGTGCCAGCAGTTACAGTCGGGGGGCCCAAGAGACCCAGTACTTC. This sequence encodes CASSYSRGAQETQYF. The chain is built from TRBV6-5 and TRBJ2-5; D may be TRBD2 (7 bases). This CDR3 is 15 amino acids long. V shed 2 bases and J shed 1 base, with 11 bases lying between them. Germline V gene sequence: CDR1 MNHEY, CDR2 SVGAGI.

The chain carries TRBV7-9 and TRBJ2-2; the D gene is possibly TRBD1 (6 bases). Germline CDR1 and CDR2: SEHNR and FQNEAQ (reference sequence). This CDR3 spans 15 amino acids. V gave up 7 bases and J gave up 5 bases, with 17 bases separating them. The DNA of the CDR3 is TGTGCCAGCACGGGACACAGGGTTAGGACCGGGGAGCTGTTTTTT. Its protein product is CASTGHRVRTGELFF. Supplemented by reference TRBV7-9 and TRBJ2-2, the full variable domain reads DTGVSQNPRHKITKRGQNVTFRCDPISEHNRLYWYRQTLGQGPEFLTYFQNEAQLEKSRLLSDRFSAERPKGSFSTLEIQRTEQGDSAMYLCASTGHRVRTGELFFGEGSRLTVL.

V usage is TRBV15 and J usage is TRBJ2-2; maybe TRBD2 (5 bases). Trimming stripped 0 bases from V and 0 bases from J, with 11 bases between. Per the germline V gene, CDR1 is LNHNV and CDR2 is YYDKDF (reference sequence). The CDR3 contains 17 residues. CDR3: CATSRDLWETNTGELFF. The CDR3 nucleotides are TGTGCCACCAGCAGAGATCTTTGGGAGACGAACACCGGGGAGCTGTTTTTT. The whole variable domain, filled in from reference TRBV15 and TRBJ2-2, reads DAMVIQNPRYQVTQFGKPVTLSCSQTLNHNVMYWYQQKSSQAPKLLFHYYDKDFNNEADTPDNFQSRRPNTSFCFLDIRSPGLGDTAMYLCATSRDLWETNTGELFFGEGSRLTVL.

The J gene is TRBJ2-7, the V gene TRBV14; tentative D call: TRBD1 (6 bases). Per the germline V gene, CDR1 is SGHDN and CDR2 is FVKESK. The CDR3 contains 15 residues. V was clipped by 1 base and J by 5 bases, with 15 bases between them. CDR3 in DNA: TGTGCCAGCAGCCAAGGGTTAACAGGGAACCACGAGCAGTACTTC. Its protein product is CASSQGLTGNHEQYF.

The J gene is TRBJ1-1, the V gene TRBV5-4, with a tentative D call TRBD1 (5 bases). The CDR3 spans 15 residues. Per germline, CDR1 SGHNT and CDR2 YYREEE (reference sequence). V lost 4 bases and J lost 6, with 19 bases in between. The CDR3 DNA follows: TGTGCCAGCAGCCCAGGCGGGGGGACCGCGGCTGAAGCTTTCTTT. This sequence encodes CASSPGGGTAAEAFF.

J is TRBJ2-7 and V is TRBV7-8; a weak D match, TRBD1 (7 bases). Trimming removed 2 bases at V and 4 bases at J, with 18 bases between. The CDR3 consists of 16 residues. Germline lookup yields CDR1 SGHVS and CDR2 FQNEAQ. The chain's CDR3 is CASSLLGGQYSYEQYF. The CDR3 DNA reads TGTGCCAGCAGCTTATTGGGGGGACAGTATTCATACGAGCAGTACTTC.

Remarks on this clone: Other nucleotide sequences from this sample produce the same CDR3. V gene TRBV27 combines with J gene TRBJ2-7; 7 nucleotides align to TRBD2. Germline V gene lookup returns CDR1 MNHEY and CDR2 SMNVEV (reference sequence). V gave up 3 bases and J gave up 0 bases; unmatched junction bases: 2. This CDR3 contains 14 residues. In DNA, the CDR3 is TGTGCCAGCAGTTTGGGAGGGCGCTCCTACGAGCAGTACTTC. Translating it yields CASSLGGRSYEQYF.

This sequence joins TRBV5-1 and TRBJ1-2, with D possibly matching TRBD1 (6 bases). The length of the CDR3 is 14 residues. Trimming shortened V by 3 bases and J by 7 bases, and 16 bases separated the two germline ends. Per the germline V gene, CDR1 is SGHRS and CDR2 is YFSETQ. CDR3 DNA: TGCGCCAGCAGCTCGAACAGGGCCCCCGGTGGCTACACCTTC. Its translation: CASSSNRAPGGYTF.